The clone carrying this T cell receptor (beta chain) has only a few counts. The V gene's germline CDR1 is LNHDA and CDR2 SQIVND (reference sequence). CDR3 length: 15 residues. The ends lost 8 bases at V and 0 bases at J; junction bases unmatched: 8. In the authors' workflow: How many nucleated cells were present was estimated from reference gene primer amplification. The assay was immunoSEQ multiplex PCR, and TCRdb's table has in-frame clones only and misses some. From that table come the V and J calls and clone size; the DNA was used to work out D and trimming. This table has roughly 39,000 clones, around 95% appearing once. These data come from a study of blood T cell repertoires in COVID-19. Study information: The United States, Italy and Spain supplied acute and convalescent COVID-19 samples.

The sample consisted of peripheral blood. This TCR was recovered from a human donor with active COVID-19. The donor label of this sample is uncertain. The chain uses TRBV19 and TRBJ2-3; 7 nucleotides line up with TRBD2. CDR3 nucleotide sequence: TGTGCCAGTGGGAGGGTTCTCTCTAGCACAGATACGCAGTATTTT. It translates to CASGRVLSSTDTQYF.